These 28 T cell receptor beta chains were sequenced from one sample in a study of OX40 agonist ivuxolimab in advanced cancers. Profiling relied on immunoSEQ multiplex PCR, and the TCRdb table lists in-frame clones only, not all of them. The sample holds 40,000 to 50,000 clones, around four fifths seen once. Material: CD4+ or CD8+ T cells sorted from blood, obtained in a trial of the OX40 agonist ivuxolimab. The receptors were sampled from an adult with an advanced solid tumor such as melanoma, head and neck, liver or kidney cancer.

This chain uses TRBV15 with TRBJ2-2; TRBD1 matches 7 bases. The CDR3 spans 16 residues. After removal of 8 bases from V and 4 bases from J, the junction contained 13 bases not matched to a gene. Germline V gives CDR1 LNHNV, CDR2 YYDKDF (reference sequence). The DNA of the CDR3 is TGTGCCACCTCTCAGCAGACAGGGATAATCACCGGGGAGCTGTTTTTT. Translation: CATSQQTGIITGELFF.

The chain combines TRBV10-1 with TRBJ2-5; D might be TRBD2 (5 bases). Trimming took 5 bases from V and 5 from J, leaving 9 bases between them. The CDR3 contains 12 residues. From germline, CDR1 is WNHNN and CDR2 SYGVQD (reference sequence). In DNA, the CDR3 is TGCGCCAGCAGTTCGGGATACGAGACCCAGTACTTC. This codes for CASSSGYETQYF.

The chain joins TRBV28 to TRBJ1-5; 8 positions match TRBD1. The J segment lost 7 bases and the V segment lost 6 bases, leaving 11 bases of the junction unmatched. The CDR3 is 15 amino acids. Germline loops: CDR1 MDHEN, CDR2 SYDVKM. The DNA of the CDR3 is TGTGCCAGCAGCGCATACAGGGGGACGGGACAGCCCCAGCATTTT. Translating gives CASSAYRGTGQPQHF.

CDR3 loop: CASSLVGGQGNTEAFF. The CDR3 DNA sequence: TGTGCCAGCAGCTTAGTTGGCGGTCAGGGAAACACTGAAGCTTTCTTT. The V and J genes are TRBV7-2 and TRBJ1-1; possibly TRBD1 for D (5 bases). The CDR3 consists of 16 residues. Germline V CDR1 and CDR2: SGHTA, FQGNSA. V shed 1 base and J shed 2 bases, with 14 bases lying between them.

The rearrangement links TRBV10-3 to TRBJ2-3; either TRBD1 or TRBD2 may fit D (5 bases each). The germline V and J ends were trimmed by 7 bases and 3 bases, with 14 bases remaining between them. CDR3 length equals 14 residues. Looked up from germline, CDR1 is ENHRY and CDR2 is SYGVKD. The CDR3 coding sequence is TGTGCCATCAAGGGACGCCCTTGGACAGATACGCAGTATTTT. This gives the protein CAIKGRPWTDTQYF.

The chain couples TRBV28 to TRBJ1-1; D is undetermined. There are 15 residues in the CDR3. V was trimmed by 6 bases and J by 4 bases, leaving 18 bases between them. Germline V CDR1 and CDR2: MDHEN, SYDVKM. CDR3 in amino acids: CASSVDPRIATEAFF. In DNA form, the CDR3 reads TGTGCCAGCAGCGTCGATCCCCGTATAGCCACTGAAGCTTTCTTT.

V usage is TRBV5-6 and J usage is TRBJ2-1, with 11 nucleotides matching TRBD1. This CDR3 is 16 amino acids long. With 4 bases clipped from V and 4 bases from J, the junction kept 7 bases outside the gene matches. CDR1 SGHDT and CDR2 YYEEEE come from the germline V gene. CDR3: CASSPDRGLGYNEQFF. The DNA of the CDR3 is TGTGCCAGCAGCCCGGACAGGGGGCTCGGGTACAATGAGCAGTTCTTC.

The V gene is TRBV11-2, the J gene TRBJ2-1, with D maybe TRBD2 (7 bases). This CDR3 spans 14 amino acids. CDR1 is SGHAT, CDR2 FQNNGV, per germline. V was shortened by 5 bases and J by 5 bases, with 13 bases between the two germline ends. CDR3 sequence: CASSLSGTNNEQFF. The CDR3 DNA reads TGTGCCAGCAGCCTGAGCGGGACAAACAATGAGCAGTTCTTC.

The rearrangement joins TRBV19 to TRBJ1-4; the D is unclear. Trimming took 1 base from V and 12 from J, leaving 6 bases between them. This CDR3 contains 11 residues. Per the germline V gene, CDR1 is LNHDA and CDR2 is SQIVND (reference sequence). The CDR3 DNA reads as TGTGCCAGTAGTATAGGAAGAGAACTGTTTTTT. Translating it yields CASSIGRELFF.

The chain joins TRBV2 to TRBJ2-2, with D unresolved. Between the trimmed V and J ends, which lost 6 bases and 3 bases, there was a span of 8 bases. CDR3 length: 13 amino acids. Looked up from germline, CDR1 is SNHLY and CDR2 is FYNNEI. CDR3 residues: CASRSGYTGELFF. The CDR3 DNA reads as TGTGCCAGCAGAAGTGGCTACACCGGGGAGCTGTTTTTT.

The rearrangement joins TRBV2 to TRBJ1-4, with D unclear. The CDR3 loop spans 14 amino acids. Trimming cost V 6 bases and J 0 bases, with 8 bases left between them. Germline CDR1 and CDR2: SNHLY and FYNNEI. The CDR3 DNA reads TGTGCCAGCAGATCAGGTTCAACTAATGAAAAACTGTTTTTT. It is translated as CASRSGSTNEKLFF.

The V gene is TRBV2, the J gene TRBJ2-1; D ambiguous. Trimming removed 5 bases at V and 3 bases at J, with 5 bases between. Germline CDR1 SNHLY, CDR2 FYNNEI. This CDR3 contains 12 residues. CDR3 loop: CASSPLYNEQFF. The CDR3 region has the DNA TGTGCCAGCAGTCCTCTCTACAATGAGCAGTTCTTC.

The chain employs TRBV19 and TRBJ1-2; D gene unclear. Germline V gene data show CDR1 as LNHDA and CDR2 as SQIVND (reference sequence). Trimming removed 2 bases at V and 5 bases at J, with 18 bases between. The CDR3 totals 16 residues. The CDR3: CASSIPGALLGYGYTF. The CDR3 DNA sequence: TGTGCCAGTAGTATACCGGGAGCCCTGTTGGGATATGGCTACACCTTC.

The gene calls are TRBV27 and TRBJ1-6; 7 bases line up with TRBD1. The CDR3 totals 14 residues. The germline V gene encodes CDR1 MNHEY and CDR2 SMNVEV (reference sequence). Trimming took 6 bases from V and 7 from J; bases not matched to a gene: 6. CDR3 DNA sequence: TGTGCCAGCAGAGGGGACAGCTGGAATTCACCCCTCCACTTT. Its protein product is CASRGDSWNSPLHF.

The rearrangement uses TRBV28 and TRBJ2-1, with TRBD2 identical over 13 bases. Looked up from germline, CDR1 is MDHEN and CDR2 is SYDVKM. V was pared by 2 bases and J by 10 bases, with 5 bases of the junction left unmatched. The CDR3 runs to 15 residues. CDR3 in DNA: TGTGCCAGCAGTTTAACTAGCGGGAGGGCGGGAGAGCAGTTCTTC. Protein product: CASSLTSGRAGEQFF.

The rearrangement joins TRBV7-2 to TRBJ1-2; D might be TRBD1 (5 bases). Per germline, CDR1 SGHTA and CDR2 FQGNSA. This CDR3 is built from 15 residues. Trimming stripped 0 bases from V and 0 bases from J, with 8 bases between. This CDR3 is CASSLAGGPNYGYTF. The CDR3 bases are TGTGCCAGCAGCTTAGCCGGGGGTCCTAACTATGGCTACACCTTC. Together with reference TRBV7-2 and TRBJ1-2, the CDR3 gives the full variable domain: GAGVSQSPSNKVTEKGKDVELRCDPISGHTALYWYRQSLGQGLEFLIYFQGNSAPDKSGLPSDRFSAERTGGSVSTLTIQRTQQEDSAVYLCASSLAGGPNYGYTFGSGTRLTVV.

V and J are TRBV28 and TRBJ2-2, with TRBD2 identical over 14 bases. J was trimmed by 6 bases and V by 4 bases; bases with no gene match: 7. This CDR3 is built from 17 residues. Germline V gene lookup returns CDR1 MDHEN and CDR2 SYDVKM. CDR3 nucleotide sequence: TGTGCCAGCAGTTCGATGGGACTAGCGGGAGTATCCGGGGAGCTGTTTTTT. This codes for CASSSMGLAGVSGELFF. Together with reference TRBV28 and TRBJ2-2, the CDR3 gives the full variable domain: DVKVTQSSRYLVKRTGEKVFLECVQDMDHENMFWYRQDPGLGLRLIYFSYDVKMKEKGDIPEGYSVSREKKERFSLILESASTNQTSMYLCASSSMGLAGVSGELFFGEGSRLTVL.

The chain combines TRBV6-4 with TRBJ1-4; perhaps TRBD1 as D (5 bases). The V end was cut by 3 bases, the J end by 4 bases, with 15 bases between. This CDR3 has 16 residues. Per germline, CDR1 MRHNA and CDR2 SNTAGT. CDR3 bases: TGTGCCAGCAGTGATAACAGGCCAGACCGTAATGAAAAACTGTTTTTT. Translation gives CASSDNRPDRNEKLFF.

The genes are TRBV4-3 and TRBJ2-1; unclear D gene. The CDR3 extends over 15 amino acids. Trimming pared 1 base from V and 2 bases from J, leaving 9 bases between. Germline V lookup: CDR1 LGHNA, CDR2 YSLEER. This chain's CDR3 is CASSQGVGTYNEQFF. The CDR3 DNA reads as TGCGCCAGCAGCCAAGGAGTGGGAACCTACAATGAGCAGTTCTTC.

The sample holds a few counts of this clone. The J gene is TRBJ2-1, the V gene TRBV9; 10 bases line up with TRBD2. The germline gives CDR1 SGDLS, CDR2 YYNGEE. V was pared by 0 bases and J by 3 bases, with 3 bases of the junction left unmatched. This CDR3 is 16 amino acids long. The CDR3 DNA sequence: TGTGCCAGCAGCGTAGGCCTAGCGGGAGTCTACAATGAGCAGTTCTTC. Its protein product is CASSVGLAGVYNEQFF. The full variable domain, its missing parts supplied by reference TRBV9 and TRBJ2-1, is DSGVTQTPKHLITATGQRVTLRCSPRSGDLSVYWYQQSLDQGLQFLIQYYNGEERAKGNILERFSAQQFPDLHSELNLSSLELGDSALYFCASSVGLAGVYNEQFFGPGTRLTVL.

The chain links TRBV19 to TRBJ1-2, with 8 nucleotides matching TRBD1. The CDR3 has 16 residues. Per the germline V gene, CDR1 is LNHDA and CDR2 is SQIVND (reference sequence). The junction had 11 bases not matched to a gene; V was cut back by 3 bases and J by 5 bases. The CDR3 sequence is CASSMDRAGGSYGYTF. The CDR3 region has the DNA TGTGCCAGTAGTATGGACAGGGCCGGAGGATCGTATGGCTACACCTTC.

The J gene is TRBJ2-2, the V gene TRBV30, with 9 nucleotides matching TRBD1. Germline values: CDR1 GTSNPN, CDR2 SVGIG (reference sequence). Trimming took 0 bases from V and 6 from J; bases not matched to a gene: 8. The CDR3 is 16 residues long. This CDR3 is CAWSVEDRGVSGELFF. For the CDR3, the DNA is TGTGCCTGGAGTGTTGAAGACAGGGGGGTGTCCGGGGAGCTGTTTTTT.

This chain joins TRBV29-1 and TRBJ2-1; 7 nucleotides agree with TRBD2. The CDR3 is 13 amino acids. J was trimmed by 7 bases and V by 4 bases; bases with no gene match: 7. Germline V gives CDR1 SQVTM, CDR2 ANQGSEA. The CDR3 DNA follows: TGCAGCGTTGTGGGAGGGAGGGCGAATGAGCAGTTCTTC. It encodes CSVVGGRANEQFF.

V and J are TRBV2 and TRBJ2-2; 7 positions agree with TRBD1. Germline V gene lookup returns CDR1 SNHLY and CDR2 FYNNEI. The CDR3 has 17 amino acids. V dropped 6 bases and J dropped 5; count of bases not matched to a gene: 15. CDR3 residues: CASRPPTGTAYTGELFF. DNA of the CDR3: TGTGCCAGCAGGCCTCCTACCGGGACAGCCTATACCGGGGAGCTGTTTTTT.

The rearrangement joins TRBV15 to TRBJ2-7; D is ambiguous. V gave up 0 bases and J gave up 3 bases, with 12 bases separating them. The CDR3 sequence is 15 residues long. From germline, CDR1 is LNHNV and CDR2 YYDKDF (reference sequence). CDR3 DNA sequence: TGTGCCACCAGCAGAGATCCAGGTTTTCTCTACGAGCAGTACTTC. This translates into CATSRDPGFLYEQYF.

V gene TRBV27 combines with J gene TRBJ1-2; D unresolved. CDR3 length: 12 amino acids. V was cut by 10 bases and J by 0 bases, with 9 bases left in between. Germline assignment: CDR1 MNHEY and CDR2 SMNVEV (reference sequence). The CDR3 DNA reads as TGTGCCACCTCGACTTCTAACTATGGCTACACCTTC. This sequence encodes CATSTSNYGYTF.

This clone ranks as medium-sized. The chain carries TRBV28 and TRBJ1-3; no clear D. This CDR3 has 15 residues. Germline V gene data show CDR1 as MDHEN and CDR2 as SYDVKM. V lost 6 bases to trimming and J lost 7 bases, with 19 bases between them. CDR3: CASSPSGEFGNTIYF. For the CDR3, the DNA is TGTGCCAGCAGCCCTAGCGGGGAGTTCGGGAACACCATATATTTT.

The genes are TRBV19 and TRBJ2-1, with 7 positions matching TRBD1. This CDR3 has 17 amino acids. The ends lost 1 base at V and 1 base at J; junction bases unmatched: 7. Germline V CDR1 and CDR2: LNHDA, SQIVND (reference sequence). As DNA, the CDR3 is TGTGCCAGTAGTATAGTTAAAGGACAGGTTTCCTACAATGAGCAGTTCTTC. Protein product: CASSIVKGQVSYNEQFF.